This is a list of T cell receptor beta chains from one sample in a study of T-cell memory formation after mild COVID-19. A single record per CDR3 protein comes from TCRdb applying MiXCR to the 5' RACE reads. Among 150,000 to 200,000 distinct CDR3 sequences listed, 10% to 15% were seen once. Sequencing was done on a sample of PBMCs or a T cell subset sorted from them (not recorded which). These TCRs come from a man aged 18 to 30 who had mild COVID-19 (a few samples of this study predate the infection). Cell type and time point are not known. Each CDR3 is given with its conserved first and last residue. The D gene is left open where the match is weak. For some rows the clone size is stated as once, few or many, or as a class when expanded; others skip it.

D gene,J gene,V gene,clone size,CDR3 DNA,CDR3 protein
.,TRBJ2-7,TRBV5-1,few,TGCGCCAGCAGCTTGGATCGCGAGCAGTACTTC,CASSLDREQYF
.,TRBJ2-5,TRBV12-3/TRBV12-4,few,TGTGCCAGCAGCAAAGGGGTCCAAGAGACCCAGTACTTC,CASSKGVQETQYF
.,TRBJ1-4,TRBV7-8,.,TGTGCCAGCAGCCCAGGGAGAACTAATGAAAAACTGATTTTT,CASSPGRTNEKLIF
.,TRBJ2-2,TRBV4-2,.,TGTGCCAGCAGCCAAGCCACCACCGGGGAGCTGTTTTTT,CASSQATTGELFF
.,TRBJ1-2,TRBV6-2/TRBV6-3,few,TGTGCCAGCAGACTGGTGAACGGGCTCCGTCTAGGCTACACCTTC,CASRLVNGLRLGYTF
TRBD2,TRBJ2-3,TRBV5-1,few,TGCGCCAGCAGTCCCGGGACTAGCGGGGGGGCCGCAGATACGCAGTATTTT,CASSPGTSGGAADTQYF
.,TRBJ2-3,TRBV7-2,.,TGTGCCAGCAGCTTATTCTCGGATACGCAGTATTTT,CASSLFSDTQYF
.,TRBJ2-2,TRBV4-3,many,TGCGCCAGCAGCCAAGAAACGGGGTGGGAGAACACCGGGGAGCTGTTTTTT,CASSQETGWENTGELFF
.,TRBJ2-4,TRBV5-1,few,TGCGCCAGCAGCTTAGGGGTTAAGGACATTCAGTACTTC,CASSLGVKDIQYF
.,TRBJ1-5,TRBV9,few,TGTGCCAGCAGCGCCGGACCGGGTCAGCCCCAGCATTTT,CASSAGPGQPQHF